Presented here are 4 T cell receptor beta chains from one specimen sequenced in a study of CD8 T cells in ankylosing spondylitis. Findings and caveats of the study: In ankylosing spondylitis blood, a motif of roughly eight highly homologous TCR beta variants appeared characteristic.

MiXCR was run by TCRdb on the 5' RACE reads, yielding one entry per CDR3 protein. The sample contains 670,000 or so distinct CDR3 sequences, around 17% of which appear only once. The antigens for these receptors are not known. The sample consisted of blood, either unsorted or a sorted T cell fraction (not recorded which). The receptors here all came from a male donor with ankylosing spondylitis.

This clonotype was observed a few times. The chain joins TRBV29-1 to TRBJ2-7; D may match TRBD1 or TRBD2 (5 bases each). Trimming cost V 3 bases and J 2 bases, with 14 bases left between them. Germline V gives CDR1 SQVTM, CDR2 ANQGSEA. The CDR3 is made up of 14 amino acids. The CDR3 DNA reads TGCAGCGTTGATAATGGGGACGGGACCTACGAGCAGTACTTC. Residues: CSVDNGDGTYEQYF.

This clonotype was counted at least ten times. V usage is TRBV28 and J usage is TRBJ2-2; D remains ambiguous. The V end was cut by 6 bases, the J end by 1 base, with 9 bases between. CDR1 and CDR2 (germline): MDHEN, SYDVKM. The length of the CDR3 is 14 residues. CDR3 bases: TGTGCCAGCAGATGGCAGGTGAACACCGGGGAGCTGTTTTTT. As protein: CASRWQVNTGELFF.

This clonotype was picked up a small number of times. The rearrangement links TRBV6-5 to TRBJ1-1; unclear D gene. Germline assignment: CDR1 MNHEY and CDR2 SVGAGI. The V gene lost 2 bases and the J gene lost 1 base, with 11 bases spanning the gap. CDR3 length: 15 residues. CDR3 DNA: TGTGCCAGCAGTTACAGCCAAGAAGCGAACACTGAAGCTTTCTTT. Protein product: CASSYSQEANTEAFF.

The V call is TRBV12-3 or TRBV12-4, the J call TRBJ1-1; 9 bases map to TRBD1. This CDR3 has 13 amino acids. Trimming removed 1 base from V and 10 bases from J; junction bases left unmatched: 4. CDR3 region: CASSLGLGQGAFF. The CDR3 nucleotides are TGTGCCAGCAGTTTAGGGCTGGGACAGGGAGCTTTCTTT.